The 2 T cell receptor beta chains in this list originate from one sample, sequenced in a study of HIV-infected patients and healthy controls. Alpha and beta constant-region primers primed reverse transcription of 500 to 550 ng RNA. Each of the alpha and beta chains got its own library through chain-specific third strand synthesis with indices. One entry per CDR3 protein, called by TCRdb with MiXCR from the 5' RACE reads. The sample consists of about 12,000 distinct CDR3 sequences, approximately 9.1% of them appearing once. The repertoire came from unfractionated whole blood and reflected all unsorted peripheral T cells. The source was blood, collected before antiretroviral therapy. These receptors came from an adult with HIV infection. The donor label of this sample is uncertain.

This clonotype was observed at least ten times. The J gene is TRBJ2-5, the V gene TRBV15, with D uncertain. The germline V gene encodes CDR1 LNHNV and CDR2 YYDKDF (reference sequence). V was shortened by 2 bases and J by 7 bases, with 14 bases between the two germline ends. CDR3 length equals 14 residues. The CDR3 sequence: CATSRTAQSATQYF. As DNA, the CDR3 is TGTGCCACCAGCAGAACAGCCCAGTCGGCGACCCAGTACTTC. The full variable domain, rest sourced from reference TRBV15 and TRBJ2-5, is DAMVIQNPRYQVTQFGKPVTLSCSQTLNHNVMYWYQQKSSQAPKLLFHYYDKDFNNEADTPDNFQSRRPNTSFCFLDIRSPGLGDTAMYLCATSRTAQSATQYFGPGTRLLVL.

This clonotype was picked up many times. The gene calls are TRBV20-1 and TRBJ2-7; a weak D match, TRBD2 (6 bases). With 3 bases removed from V and 3 bases from J, the gap between germline ends came to 18 bases. The CDR3 is made up of 15 amino acids. The germline V gene encodes CDR1 DFQATT and CDR2 SNEGSKA (reference sequence). The CDR3 region is CSARDFSRDDYEQYF. DNA of the CDR3: TGCAGTGCTAGGGACTTCTCGCGGGATGACTACGAGCAGTACTTC.